The clone carrying this T cell receptor beta chain was seen ten or more times. These data belong to a study of neurological immune-mediated disorders. Time point denoted: longitudinal time-point 1 (baseline). Germline assignment: CDR1 MNHEY and CDR2 SVGAGI. The CDR3 loop spans 14 amino acids. Trimming removed 5 bases from V and 2 bases from J, with 11 bases in between. TCRdb reprocessed the 5' RACE reads via MiXCR and lists one record per CDR3 protein. Among 70,000 to 75,000 distinct CDR3 sequences listed, about an eighth were seen once. The genes are TRBV6-5 and TRBJ2-3, with D tentatively TRBD1 (5 bases). Sequencing used PBMCs. The receptor's source is a female donor with HTLV-1-associated myelopathy (HAM/TSP). The CDR3 sequence: CASSKRQITDTQYF. Here the CDR3 DNA reads TGTGCCAGCAGTAAACGACAGATCACAGATACGCAGTATTTT.